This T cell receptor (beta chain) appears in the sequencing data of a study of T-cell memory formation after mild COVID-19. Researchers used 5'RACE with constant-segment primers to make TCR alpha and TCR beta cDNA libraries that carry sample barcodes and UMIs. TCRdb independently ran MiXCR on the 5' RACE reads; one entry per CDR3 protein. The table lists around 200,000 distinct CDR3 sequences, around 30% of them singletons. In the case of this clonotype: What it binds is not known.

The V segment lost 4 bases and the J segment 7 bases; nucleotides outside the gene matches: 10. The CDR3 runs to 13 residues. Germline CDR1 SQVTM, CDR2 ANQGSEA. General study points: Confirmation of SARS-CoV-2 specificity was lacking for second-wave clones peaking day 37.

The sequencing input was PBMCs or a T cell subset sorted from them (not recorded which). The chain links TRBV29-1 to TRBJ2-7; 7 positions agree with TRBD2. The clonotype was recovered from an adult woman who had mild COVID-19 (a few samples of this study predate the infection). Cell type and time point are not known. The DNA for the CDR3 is TGCAGCGTTGTTCCGCGGGGGAAGAATGAGCAGTACTTC. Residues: CSVVPRGKNEQYF.